One sample yielded the 13 T cell receptor beta chains listed below, sequenced in a study of OX40 agonist ivuxolimab in advanced cancers. Profiling relied on immunoSEQ multiplex PCR, and the TCRdb table lists in-frame clones only, not all of them. The sample contains around 83,000 clones, approximately 88% of which appear only once. The sample was CD4+ or CD8+ T cells sorted from blood, taken in a trial of the OX40 agonist ivuxolimab. The receptors here all came from an adult with an advanced solid tumor such as melanoma, head and neck, liver or kidney cancer.

V is TRBV5-1 and J is TRBJ2-5; weak D call: TRBD2 (5 bases). The V and J ends lost 0 bases and 2 bases respectively, with 14 bases between them. Germline values: CDR1 SGHRS, CDR2 YFSETQ. The CDR3 runs 16 residues. Written as DNA, the CDR3 is TGCGCCAGCAGCTTGGGGGGAGTCGGTGGGCAAGAGACCCAGTACTTC. The encoded protein is CASSLGGVGGQETQYF. The full variable domain, in which reference TRBV5-1 and TRBJ2-5 provide the parts outside the CDR3, is KAGVTQTPRYLIKTRGQQVTLSCSPISGHRSVSWYQQTPGQGLQFLFEYFSETQRNKGNFPGRFSGRQFSNSRSEMNVSTLELGDSALYLCASSLGGVGGQETQYFGPGTRLLVL.

The genes are TRBV5-1 and TRBJ2-2; maybe TRBD2 (6 bases). Germline V lookup: CDR1 SGHRS, CDR2 YFSETQ. V lost 0 bases and J 3 bases, leaving 9 bases between the germline ends. CDR3 length: 15 residues. CDR3 region: CASSLDGGHTGELFF. The CDR3, as DNA: TGCGCCAGCAGCTTGGACGGGGGACACACCGGGGAGCTGTTTTTT.

V usage is TRBV21-1 and J usage is TRBJ2-7; the table's D call TRBD1 went unverified against the DNA. TRBV21-1 is a known pseudogene. The CDR3 runs to 16 residues. The chain's CDR3 is CASSKSYQVLVGEQYF. The DNA for the CDR3 is TGTGCCAGCAGCAAATCCTATCAGGTTTTGGTAGGCGAGCAGTACTTC.

The chain links TRBV7-8 to TRBJ2-2; D may be TRBD1 or TRBD2 (5 bases each). V dropped 2 bases and J dropped 5 bases, with 12 bases sitting between them. This CDR3 is built from 15 residues. Looked up from germline, CDR1 is SGHVS and CDR2 is FQNEAQ. The CDR3 here is CASSLRGAGTGELFF. CDR3 nucleotide sequence: TGTGCCAGCAGCTTAAGAGGGGCTGGAACCGGGGAGCTGTTTTTT.

The V call is TRBV9, the J call TRBJ2-2; D uncertain. Germline V gene lookup returns CDR1 SGDLS and CDR2 YYNGEE. The CDR3 spans 14 residues. Trimming shortened V by 4 bases and J by 5 bases, and 12 bases separated the two germline ends. The CDR3 region has the DNA TGTGCCAGCAGCACCCGGGCAGCTACCGGGGAGCTGTTTTTT. Residues: CASSTRAATGELFF.

This chain links TRBV5-1 with TRBJ2-7; 9 positions match TRBD1. The CDR3 runs 14 residues. J lost 5 bases, V lost 4 bases, and 7 bases had no gene match. The V gene's germline CDR1 is SGHRS and CDR2 YFSETQ. The CDR3 DNA is TGCGCCAGCAGCCCCTGGGACAGGGCCGACGAGCAGTACTTC. Residues: CASSPWDRADEQYF.

CDR3 protein: CASRPRLTDTQYF. Here the CDR3 DNA reads TGTGCCAGCAGACCCCGACTCACAGATACGCAGTATTTT. This chain links TRBV6-5 with TRBJ2-3; the D is unclear. CDR1 MNHEY and CDR2 SVGAGI come from the germline V gene. Trimming left V 6 bases short and J 2 bases short, with 9 bases between. The CDR3 consists of 13 residues.

V gene TRBV6-5 combines with J gene TRBJ2-1; 9 nucleotides align to TRBD2. Germline trimming cut 0 bases from V and 9 bases from J; bases unmatched to any gene: 9. This CDR3 comprises 16 residues. Germline V gene sequence: CDR1 MNHEY, CDR2 SVGAGI. In DNA form, the CDR3 reads TGTGCCAGCAGTTACTCCGGGACTAGCACCCCTCGTGAGCAGTTCTTC. This encodes CASSYSGTSTPREQFF.

The chain employs TRBV2 and TRBJ1-2; 8 bases map to TRBD1. V lost 5 bases, J lost 3 bases, and 8 bases stayed unmatched. Germline CDR1 and CDR2: SNHLY and FYNNEI. The CDR3 length is 15 residues. The CDR3 DNA follows: TGTGCCAGCAGTCGGACAGGGCGGGGGGACTATGGCTACACCTTC. As protein: CASSRTGRGDYGYTF.

V gene TRBV5-4 combines with J gene TRBJ2-3; no clear D gene. Germline CDR1 reads SGHNT; CDR2 reads YYREEE (reference sequence). V shed 1 base and J shed 0 bases, with 12 bases lying between them. The CDR3 has 16 residues. The CDR3 DNA follows: TGTGCCAGCAGCTTGTCGCTTGAGAGAAGCACAGATACGCAGTATTTT. Translation gives CASSLSLERSTDTQYF.

This clone was counted once. The rearrangement joins TRBV7-9 to TRBJ2-1; D is possibly TRBD1 (5 bases). The CDR3 covers 12 residues. Germline loops: CDR1 SEHNR, CDR2 FQNEAQ (reference sequence). Trimming cost V 6 bases and J 8 bases, with 11 bases left between them. CDR3: CASSLTVDEQFF. For the CDR3, the DNA is TGTGCCAGCAGTTTGACAGTGGATGAGCAGTTCTTC. Full variable domain (outside the CDR3, taken from reference TRBV7-9 and TRBJ2-1): DTGVSQNPRHKITKRGQNVTFRCDPISEHNRLYWYRQTLGQGPEFLTYFQNEAQLEKSRLLSDRFSAERPKGSFSTLEIQRTEQGDSAMYLCASSLTVDEQFFGPGTRLTVL.

The V call is TRBV5-4, the J call TRBJ1-2; 9 positions agree with TRBD1. The CDR3 loop spans 16 amino acids. With 4 bases clipped from V and 0 bases from J, the junction kept 7 bases outside the gene matches. CDR1 is SGHNT, CDR2 YYREEE, per germline (reference sequence). This CDR3 is CASSRPGQGANYGYTF. In DNA, the CDR3 is TGTGCCAGCAGCCGACCGGGACAGGGAGCTAACTATGGCTACACCTTC.

This clone was recorded only once. The V call is TRBV18, the J call TRBJ2-7; 7 positions match TRBD1. Germline assignment: CDR1 KGHSH and CDR2 LQKENI. The CDR3 loop spans 14 amino acids. V dropped 4 bases and J dropped 2; count of bases not matched to a gene: 5. As DNA, the CDR3 is TGTGCCAGCTCACGGGGGACAGATACCTACGAGCAGTACTTC. It codes for CASSRGTDTYEQYF. Complete variable domain (other parts from reference TRBV18 and TRBJ2-7): NAGVMQNPRHLVRRRGQEARLRCSPMKGHSHVYWYRQLPEEGLKFMVYLQKENIIDESGMPKERFSAEFPKEGPSILRIQQVVRGDSAAYFCASSRGTDTYEQYFGPGTRLTVT.